There are a few counts of the clone carrying this T cell receptor (beta chain). The source of the sample is a study of blood T cell repertoires in COVID-19. The assay was immunoSEQ multiplex PCR, and TCRdb's table has in-frame clones only and misses some. The table lists 110,000 to 150,000 clones, roughly 80% of them singletons. Trimming took 0 bases from V and 9 from J, leaving 24 bases between them. Germline values: CDR1 SQVTM, CDR2 ANQGSEA. The CDR3 totals 18 residues. Material: peripheral blood. V and J are TRBV29-1 and TRBJ1-6, with D uncertain. The clonotype comes from a woman in her 70s with COVID-19, enrolled during active disease. CDR3 loop: CSVEDIPRAGMSSSPLHF. The DNA for the CDR3 is TGCAGCGTTGAAGATATCCCGCGGGCCGGGATGTCGTCTTCACCCCTCCACTTT.